This TCR beta chain comes out of a study of blood T cell repertoires in COVID-19. Losses at the gene ends were 3 bases for V and 4 bases for J; bases not matched to a gene: 14. The CDR3 extends over 17 amino acids. The germline V gene encodes CDR1 SGHVS and CDR2 FNYEAQ. This clone was detected only once. The method was immunoSEQ multiplex PCR; TCRdb's version includes in-frame clones alone and lacks a portion of them. This table has hundreds of thousands of clones, roughly 90% appearing once. Material: peripheral blood. The chain carries TRBV7-6 and TRBJ2-5; 7 nucleotides align to TRBD1. The clonotype comes from a woman aged 25 to 39 with COVID-19, enrolled during active disease. This CDR3 is CASSLNRGVSFGETQYF. The DNA of the CDR3 is TGTGCCAGCAGCTTGAACAGGGGTGTGAGCTTTGGAGAGACCCAGTACTTC.